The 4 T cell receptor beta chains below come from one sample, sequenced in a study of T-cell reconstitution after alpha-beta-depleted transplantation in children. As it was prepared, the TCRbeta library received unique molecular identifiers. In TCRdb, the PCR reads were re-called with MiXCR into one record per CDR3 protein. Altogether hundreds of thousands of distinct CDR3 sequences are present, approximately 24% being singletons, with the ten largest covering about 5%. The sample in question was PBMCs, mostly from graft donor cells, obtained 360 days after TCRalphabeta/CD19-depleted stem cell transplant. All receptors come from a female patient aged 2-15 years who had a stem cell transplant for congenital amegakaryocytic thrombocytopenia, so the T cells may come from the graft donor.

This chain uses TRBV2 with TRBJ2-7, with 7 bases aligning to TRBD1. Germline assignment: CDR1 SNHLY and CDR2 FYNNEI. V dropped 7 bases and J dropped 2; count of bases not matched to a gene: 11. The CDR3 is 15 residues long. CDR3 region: CASTKYEQGPYEQYF. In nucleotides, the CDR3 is TGTGCCAGCACCAAATACGAACAGGGGCCCTACGAGCAGTACTTC.

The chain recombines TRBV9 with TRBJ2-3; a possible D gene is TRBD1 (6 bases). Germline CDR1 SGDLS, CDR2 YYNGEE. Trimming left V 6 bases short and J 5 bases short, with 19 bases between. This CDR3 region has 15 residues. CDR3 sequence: CASTHPGGGLDTQYF. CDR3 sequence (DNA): TGTGCCAGCACCCATCCGGGTGGGGGCTTAGATACGCAGTATTTT.

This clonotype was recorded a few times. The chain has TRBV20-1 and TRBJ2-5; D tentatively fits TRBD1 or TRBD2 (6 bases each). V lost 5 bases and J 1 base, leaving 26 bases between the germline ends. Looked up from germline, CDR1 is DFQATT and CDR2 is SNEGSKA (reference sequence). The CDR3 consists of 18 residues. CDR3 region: CSAAPPGGHPTLQETQYF. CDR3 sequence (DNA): TGCAGTGCTGCCCCCCCCGGGGGACATCCAACCCTCCAAGAGACCCAGTACTTC.

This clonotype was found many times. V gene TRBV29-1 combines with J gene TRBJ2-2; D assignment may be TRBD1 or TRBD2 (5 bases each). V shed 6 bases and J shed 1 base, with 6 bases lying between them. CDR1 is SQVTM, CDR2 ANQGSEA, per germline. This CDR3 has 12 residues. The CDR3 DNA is TGCAGCGTGGGACGGAACACCGGGGAGCTGTTTTTT. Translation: CSVGRNTGELFF.